This T cell receptor beta chain originates from a study of cytomegalovirus exposure and HLA in healthy donors. The overall study: Prior work identified some 120 million unique TCR beta sequences in roughly 180 million T cells.

PCR primers comprised 60 Vbeta and 13 Jbeta primers. Sequencing was performed with immunoSEQ multiplex PCR; in TCRdb, only in-frame clones are kept and a portion is missing. The sample has 100,000 to 150,000 clones, more than 70% seen once; the top ten hold about 0.94%. Comments on this clone: Its antigen is currently unknown.

Regarding the study as a whole: Later examination showed HLA-associated TCR beta chains had greater clonal expansion than equally common others. Apart from CMV serostatus, no immune exposure information was available.

The CDR3 has 14 amino acids. Germline CDR1 is SGHRS and CDR2 is YFSETQ. The sequence was obtained from a human donor in good health. The V and J genes are TRBV5-1 and TRBJ2-5; the D is unclear. The closer fit of TRBJ2-7 to the DNA end suggests the J call may be wrong. The sequencing input was PBMCs. The chain's CDR3 is CASSLGANSYEQYF. The CDR3 coding sequence is TGCGCCAGCAGCTTGGGGGCCAACTCCTACGAGCAGTACTTC.